The subject of this entry is one T cell receptor (beta chain). Its antigen is still unknown. The data stem from a study of PD-L1 blockade in urothelial cancer. Study details: Patients' prior chemotherapy regimens numbered 0 to 3. Peripheral blood specimens exhibited a median yield of around 130,000 T cells. Study-level findings and limits: Below-median pretreatment blood TCR clonality was a predictor of better survival.

The time point here: peripheral blood 6 weeks after treatment start. Locally advanced or metastatic urothelial carcinoma affected all patients. The assay was immunoSEQ multiplex PCR, and TCRdb's table has in-frame clones only and misses some. Here the sample spans about 48,000 clones, more than 75% being singletons. V lost 3 bases, J lost 0 bases, and 9 bases lay in between. Per germline, CDR1 LNHDA and CDR2 SQIVND (reference sequence). The CDR3 contains 15 residues. J is TRBJ2-1 and V is TRBV19, with TRBD1 as a possible D gene (6 bases). The receptor comes from a man aged 60 to 75 with urothelial cancer. Sequencing used PBMCs, obtained around atezolizumab (anti-PD-L1) treatment. The CDR3 region has the DNA TGTGCCAGTAGTATCACAGGGAGCTCCTACAATGAGCAGTTCTTC. This translates into CASSITGSSYNEQFF.